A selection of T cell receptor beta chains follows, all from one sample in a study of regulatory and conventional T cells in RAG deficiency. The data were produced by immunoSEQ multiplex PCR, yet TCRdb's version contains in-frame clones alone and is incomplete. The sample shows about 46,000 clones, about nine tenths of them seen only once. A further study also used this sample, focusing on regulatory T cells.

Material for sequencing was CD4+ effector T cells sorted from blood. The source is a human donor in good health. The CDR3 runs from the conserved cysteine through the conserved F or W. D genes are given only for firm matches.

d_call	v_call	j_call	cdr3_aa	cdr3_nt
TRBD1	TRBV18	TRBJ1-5	CASSPLPGGDQPQHF	TGTGCCAGCTCACCCCTACCAGGGGGCGATCAGCCCCAGCATTTT
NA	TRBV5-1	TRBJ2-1	CASSSDRNNEQFF	TGCGCCAGCAGCTCGGACAGAAACAATGAGCAGTTCTTC
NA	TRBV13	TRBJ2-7	CASSTSSYEQYF	TGTGCCAGCAGCACGAGCTCCTACGAGCAGTACTTC
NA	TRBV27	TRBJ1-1	CASSPNPGGPAFF	TGTGCCAGCAGTCCTAATCCCGGGGGGCCGGCTTTCTTT
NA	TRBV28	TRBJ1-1	CASTRARGNTEAFF	TGTGCCAGCACTAGAGCGCGGGGAAACACTGAAGCTTTCTTT
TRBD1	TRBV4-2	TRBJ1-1	CASSQDRGQVNTEAFF	TGTGCCAGCAGCCAAGATAGGGGACAGGTGAACACTGAAGCTTTCTTT
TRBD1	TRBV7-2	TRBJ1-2	CASSVGTGDGYTF	TGTGCCAGCAGCGTCGGGACAGGGGACGGCTACACCTTC
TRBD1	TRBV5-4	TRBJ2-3	CASSKQGRGTDTQYF	TGTGCCAGCAGTAAACAGGGGCGGGGCACAGATACGCAGTATTTT
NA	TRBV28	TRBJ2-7	CASSPATLANEQYF	TGTGCCAGCAGTCCAGCGACCCTGGCTAACGAGCAGTACTTC
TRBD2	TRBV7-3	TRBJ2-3	CASSRLGGITDTQYF	TGTGCCAGCAGCCGCCTGGGGGGGATCACAGATACGCAGTATTTT